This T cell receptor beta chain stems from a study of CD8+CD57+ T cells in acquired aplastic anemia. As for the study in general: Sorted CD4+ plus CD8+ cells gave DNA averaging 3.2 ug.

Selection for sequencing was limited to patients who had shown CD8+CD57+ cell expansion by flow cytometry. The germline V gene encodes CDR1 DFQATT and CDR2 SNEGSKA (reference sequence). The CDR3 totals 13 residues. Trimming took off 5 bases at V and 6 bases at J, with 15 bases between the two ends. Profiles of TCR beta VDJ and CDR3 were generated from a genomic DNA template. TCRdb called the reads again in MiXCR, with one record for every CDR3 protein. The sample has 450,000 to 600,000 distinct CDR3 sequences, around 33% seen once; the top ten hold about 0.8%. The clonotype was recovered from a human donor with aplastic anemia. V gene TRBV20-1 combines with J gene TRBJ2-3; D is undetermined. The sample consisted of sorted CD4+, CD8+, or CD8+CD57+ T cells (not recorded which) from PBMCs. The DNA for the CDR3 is TGCAGTGCTCCGGACGCCGCCTTGGATACGCAGTATTTT. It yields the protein CSAPDAALDTQYF.